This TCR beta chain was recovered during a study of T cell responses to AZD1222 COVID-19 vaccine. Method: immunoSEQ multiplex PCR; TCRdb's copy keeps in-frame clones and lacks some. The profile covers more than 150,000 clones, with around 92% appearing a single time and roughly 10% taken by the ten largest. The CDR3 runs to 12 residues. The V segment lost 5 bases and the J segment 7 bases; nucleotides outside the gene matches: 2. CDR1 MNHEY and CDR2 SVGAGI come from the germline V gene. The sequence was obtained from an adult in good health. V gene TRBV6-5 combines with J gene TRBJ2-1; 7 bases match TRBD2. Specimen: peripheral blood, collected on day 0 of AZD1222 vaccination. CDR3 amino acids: CASSRGGNEQFF. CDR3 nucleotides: TGTGCCAGCAGTAGGGGAGGGAATGAGCAGTTCTTC.